These 17 T cell receptor beta chains were sequenced from one sample in a study of blood T cell repertoires in COVID-19. Profiled with immunoSEQ multiplex PCR; TCRdb holds only in-frame clones, not every one. The table records 150,000 to 180,000 clones, 85% of them present only once. The specimen sequenced was peripheral blood. The receptors shown here come from a woman aged 60 to 75 with COVID-19, enrolled during active disease.

V and J are TRBV6-4 and TRBJ1-1, with 7 bases aligning to TRBD1. The CDR3 is 16 amino acids. With V trimmed by 4 bases and J by 1 base, 9 bases remained unmatched. Germline V gene lookup returns CDR1 MRHNA and CDR2 SNTAGT. The CDR3 loop is CASSATGVGRNTEAFF. In DNA, the CDR3 is TGTGCCAGCAGTGCCACAGGGGTTGGAAGGAACACTGAAGCTTTCTTT.

The CDR3 nucleotides read TGTGCCAGCAGCCCTGGGGCAGTAGGCTACACCTTC. Amino acid sequence: CASSPGAVGYTF. The V call is TRBV5-8, the J call TRBJ1-2, with D possibly TRBD1 on 5 matching bases. Trimming stripped 4 bases from V and 8 bases from J, with 12 bases between. CDR3 size: 12 residues. CDR1 and CDR2 (germline): SGHTS, YDEGEE.

The gene calls are TRBV9 and TRBJ2-1; possibly TRBD2 for D (5 bases). CDR1 and CDR2 (germline): SGDLS, YYNGEE. CDR3 length equals 14 residues. The V end was cut by 4 bases, the J end by 9 bases, with 17 bases between. The CDR3 sequence: CASSTGITGGEQFF. CDR3 DNA sequence: TGTGCCAGCAGCACCGGGATCACCGGCGGTGAGCAGTTCTTC.

The chain has TRBV18 and TRBJ1-5; the D is unclear. The length of the CDR3 is 15 residues. Trimming stripped 6 bases from V and 1 base from J, with 13 bases between. CDR1 and CDR2 (germline): KGHSH, LQKENI. The CDR3 nucleotides are TGTGCCAGCTCCTCTGGAGAGGCAAGCAATCAGCCCCAGCATTTT. This sequence encodes CASSSGEASNQPQHF.

The rearrangement links TRBV19 to TRBJ1-2; D not resolved. Germline V gene lookup returns CDR1 LNHDA and CDR2 SQIVND (reference sequence). With 8 bases removed from V and 5 bases from J, the gap between germline ends came to 12 bases. This CDR3 comprises 12 residues. CDR3 nucleotide sequence: TGTGCCAGTCAAAACCGGGAGTATGGCTACACCTTC. This sequence encodes CASQNREYGYTF.

This chain links TRBV21-1 with TRBJ2-1; TRBD2 is the table's D call and was not checked against the DNA. TRBV21-1 is annotated as a pseudogene. CDR3 length: 17 residues. CDR3 protein: CASSKPGNGLAYNEQFF. The CDR3 nucleotides are TGTGCCAGCAGCAAACCCGGAAACGGACTAGCCTACAATGAGCAGTTCTTC.

A few counts support this clone. The chain recombines TRBV2 with TRBJ1-2; the D is unclear. This CDR3 is built from 13 residues. Trimming took off 3 bases at V and 3 bases at J, with 8 bases between the two ends. Germline CDR1 SNHLY, CDR2 FYNNEI. CDR3 in DNA: TGTGCCAGCAGTGATGTGGGCGACTATGGCTACACCTTC. It translates to CASSDVGDYGYTF.

The chain recombines TRBV5-1 with TRBJ1-1; 11 bases are a match to TRBD1. From germline, CDR1 is SGHRS and CDR2 YFSETQ. J lost 8 bases, V lost 0 bases, and 3 bases had no gene match. The CDR3 has 14 residues. The CDR3 sequence: CASSLGTGGWEAFF. The CDR3 DNA follows: TGCGCCAGCAGCTTGGGGACAGGGGGCTGGGAAGCTTTCTTT.

The J gene is TRBJ1-5, the V gene TRBV15, with D uncertain. Germline CDR1 LNHNV, CDR2 YYDKDF (reference sequence). The CDR3 sequence is 12 residues long. The germline V and J ends were trimmed by 4 bases and 5 bases, with 6 bases remaining between them. This CDR3 is CATSTTDQPQHF. CDR3 in DNA: TGTGCCACCAGCACCACAGATCAGCCCCAGCATTTT.

The V and J genes are TRBV3-1 (or the pseudogene TRBV3-2) and TRBJ2-3; 7 bases line up with TRBD2. The V segment lost 4 bases and the J segment 5 bases; nucleotides outside the gene matches: 9. The germline CDR1 and CDR2 sequences are LGHDT and YNNKEL (reference sequence). The CDR3 length is 15 residues. CDR3 sequence (DNA): TGTGCCAGCAGCCGTCTGGCGGGAGCCGGAGATACGCAGTATTTT. It yields the protein CASSRLAGAGDTQYF.

The chain employs TRBV9 and TRBJ1-5; the match to TRBD1 covers 7 bases. The CDR3 is 15 residues long. The V gene's germline CDR1 is SGDLS and CDR2 YYNGEE. Trimming took 4 bases from V and 3 from J; bases not matched to a gene: 7. The CDR3 protein is CASSLWDSVNQPQHF. In nucleotides, the CDR3 is TGTGCCAGCAGCCTATGGGACAGCGTCAATCAGCCCCAGCATTTT.

The J gene is TRBJ2-1, the V gene TRBV7-6, with 8 positions matching TRBD2. Germline CDR1 and CDR2: SGHVS and FNYEAQ. Unmatched junction bases numbered 10, after V lost 5 bases and J lost 1 base. The CDR3 spans 17 residues. The DNA for the CDR3 is TGTGCCAGCAGCCCAGGAGGAGCGGGAGATTCCTACAATGAGCAGTTCTTC. This gives the protein CASSPGGAGDSYNEQFF.

This chain connects TRBV10-3 to TRBJ2-1; 9 nucleotides align to TRBD2. Germline V gene data show CDR1 as ENHRY and CDR2 as SYGVKD. The CDR3 runs 21 residues. Trimming took 4 bases from V and 0 from J; bases not matched to a gene: 19. CDR3: CAISAGTERSGSLSSYNEQFF. The CDR3 DNA sequence: TGTGCCATCAGTGCCGGGACAGAGCGTAGCGGGAGTCTGAGCTCCTACAATGAGCAGTTCTTC.

The chain joins TRBV15 to TRBJ2-1; TRBD2 aligns across 9 bases. This CDR3 spans 14 amino acids. Germline values: CDR1 LNHNV, CDR2 YYDKDF (reference sequence). J was trimmed by 14 bases and V by 1 base; bases with no gene match: 9. The CDR3 DNA reads TGTGCCACCAGCAGAGGTATTAGCGGGAGCGAGAAGTTCTTC. This sequence encodes CATSRGISGSEKFF.

The chain combines TRBV18 with TRBJ1-4; 7 bases are shared with TRBD1. Trimming at V came to 6 bases and at J to 7 bases, leaving 11 bases not matched to a gene. The length of the CDR3 is 15 residues. CDR1 is KGHSH, CDR2 LQKENI, per germline. The CDR3: CASSYGQVGSEKLFF. The DNA for the CDR3 is TGTGCCAGCTCGTACGGACAGGTGGGAAGTGAAAAACTGTTTTTT.

In its sample, this clone was seen a few times. In nucleotides, the CDR3 is TGTGCCAGCAGTTTATCGGAGGGGGAGGGCACTGAAGCTTTCTTT. As protein: CASSLSEGEGTEAFF. The rearrangement uses TRBV27 and TRBJ1-1; D perhaps matches TRBD1 (6 bases). V was clipped by 0 bases and J by 4 bases, with 12 bases between them. The CDR3 loop spans 15 amino acids. Germline V gene lookup returns CDR1 MNHEY and CDR2 SMNVEV (reference sequence).

The chain joins TRBV9 to TRBJ1-6; D is possibly TRBD1 (6 bases). This CDR3 has 15 amino acids. Germline loops: CDR1 SGDLS, CDR2 YYNGEE. V was cut by 1 base and J by 6 bases, with 11 bases left in between. CDR3 amino acids: CASSVLQGSNSPLHF. CDR3 nucleotide sequence: TGTGCCAGCAGCGTATTACAGGGAAGTAATTCACCCCTCCACTTT.